This T cell receptor (beta chain) was identified during a study of healthy donors' naive CD4 and CD8 T cells. Study-level background: Donors, half of them female, were 20-25, 40-50 or 60-70 years old. Whole-study results and caveats: Bias from naive T cell homeostatic proliferation was not addressed.

A remark on this clonotype: The antigen is undetermined.

CDR1 and CDR2 (germline): SGHAT, FQNNGV. Trimming shortened V by 3 bases and J by 2 bases, and 14 bases separated the two germline ends. This CDR3 has 15 residues. Starting from around 470 ng of total RNA, TCR libraries were made with linear amplification. In the study's own analysis: 5 healthy donors contributed about 80,000 sequenced TCR alpha transcripts. MiXCR, applied by TCRdb to the reads, yields one record per CDR3 protein. The V and J calls reflect TCRdb's pipeline rather than the authors' work. The sample includes about 180,000 distinct CDR3 sequences, under 85% of them seen just once. The source of this sequence is a pool of human donors in good health; the sample pools cells from several healthy donors. The sample taken for sequencing was naive CD4+ and CD8+ T cells sorted from blood, pooled from several donors. V gene TRBV11-2 combines with J gene TRBJ2-7; D is ambiguous. The DNA of the CDR3 is TGTGCCAGCAGCTTTCATGATACCCCGGCCTACGAGCAGTACTTC. Amino acids: CASSFHDTPAYEQYF.